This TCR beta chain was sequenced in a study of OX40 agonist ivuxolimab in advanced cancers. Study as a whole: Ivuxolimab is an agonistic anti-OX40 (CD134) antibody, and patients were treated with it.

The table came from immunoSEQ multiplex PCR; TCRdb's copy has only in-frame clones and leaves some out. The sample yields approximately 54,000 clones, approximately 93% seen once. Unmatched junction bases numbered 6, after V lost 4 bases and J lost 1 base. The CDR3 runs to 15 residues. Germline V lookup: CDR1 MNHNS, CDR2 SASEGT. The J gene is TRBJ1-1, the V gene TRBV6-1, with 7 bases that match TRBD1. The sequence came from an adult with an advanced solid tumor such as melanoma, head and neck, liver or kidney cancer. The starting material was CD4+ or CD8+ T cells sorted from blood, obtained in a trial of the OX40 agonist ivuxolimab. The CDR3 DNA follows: TGTGCCAGCAGTGTGACAGGGCTTGGGAACACTGAAGCTTTCTTT. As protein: CASSVTGLGNTEAFF.